This T cell receptor beta chain comes out of a study of cytomegalovirus exposure and HLA in healthy donors. Of note for this clone: Its antigen is not known.

Sequenced by immunoSEQ multiplex PCR; TCRdb stores in-frame clones only, minus some. The data contain some 150,000 clones, around 90% of them seen just once; the ten biggest clones take up 4.5%. Per germline, CDR1 SGHTA and CDR2 FQGNSA. Deletions cut 4 bases from V and 3 bases from J, with 10 bases between. This CDR3 comprises 14 residues. Findings and limits, study-wide: Reports showed the classifier diagnosing cytomegalovirus status with high specificity and sensitivity.

The source material was PBMCs. V gene TRBV7-2 combines with J gene TRBJ1-3, with D perhaps matching TRBD1 (6 bases). The source of this sequence is a man aged 18-30 years in good health and CMV-seropositive. Here the CDR3 DNA reads TGTGCCAGCAGCTCAGGGGTTAGTGGAAACACCATATATTTT. It codes for CASSSGVSGNTIYF.